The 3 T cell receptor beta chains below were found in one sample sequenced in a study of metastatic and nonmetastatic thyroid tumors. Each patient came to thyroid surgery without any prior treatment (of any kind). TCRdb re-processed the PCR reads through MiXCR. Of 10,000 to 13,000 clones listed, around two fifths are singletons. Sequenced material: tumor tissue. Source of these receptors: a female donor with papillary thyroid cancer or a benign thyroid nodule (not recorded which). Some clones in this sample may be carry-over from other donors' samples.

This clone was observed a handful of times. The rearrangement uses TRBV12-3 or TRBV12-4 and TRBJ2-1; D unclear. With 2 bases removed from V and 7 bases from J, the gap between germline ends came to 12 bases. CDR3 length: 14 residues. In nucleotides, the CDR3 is TGTGCCAGCAGTTTATTCGATAGTCATAATGAGCAGTTCTTC. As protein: CASSLFDSHNEQFF.

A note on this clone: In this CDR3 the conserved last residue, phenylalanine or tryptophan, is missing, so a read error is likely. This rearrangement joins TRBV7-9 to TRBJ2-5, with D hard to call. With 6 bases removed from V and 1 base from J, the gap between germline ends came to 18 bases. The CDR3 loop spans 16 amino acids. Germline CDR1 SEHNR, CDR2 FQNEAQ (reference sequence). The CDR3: CASSPAQSTLQETQYI. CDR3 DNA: TGTGCCAGCAGTCCAGCTCAGAGCACCCTCCAAGAGACCCAGTACATC.

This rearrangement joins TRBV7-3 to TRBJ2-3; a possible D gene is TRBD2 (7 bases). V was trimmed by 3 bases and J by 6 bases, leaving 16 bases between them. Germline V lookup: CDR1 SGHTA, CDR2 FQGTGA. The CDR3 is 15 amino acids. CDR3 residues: CASSLGGGAPDTQYF. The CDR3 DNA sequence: TGTGCCAGCAGCTTGGGAGGGGGGGCCCCCGATACGCAGTATTTT.